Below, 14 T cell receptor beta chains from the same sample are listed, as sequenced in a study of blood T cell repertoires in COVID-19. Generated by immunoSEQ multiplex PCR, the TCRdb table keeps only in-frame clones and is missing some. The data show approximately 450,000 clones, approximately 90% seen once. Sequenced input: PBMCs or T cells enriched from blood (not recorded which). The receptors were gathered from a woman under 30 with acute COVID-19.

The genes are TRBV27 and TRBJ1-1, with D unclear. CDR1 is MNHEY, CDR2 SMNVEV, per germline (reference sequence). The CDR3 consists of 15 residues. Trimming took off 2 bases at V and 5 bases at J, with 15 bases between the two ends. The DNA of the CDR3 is TGTGCCAGCAGTTTAACCCCCGGTGGAGGGACTGAAGCTTTCTTT. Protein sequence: CASSLTPGGGTEAFF.

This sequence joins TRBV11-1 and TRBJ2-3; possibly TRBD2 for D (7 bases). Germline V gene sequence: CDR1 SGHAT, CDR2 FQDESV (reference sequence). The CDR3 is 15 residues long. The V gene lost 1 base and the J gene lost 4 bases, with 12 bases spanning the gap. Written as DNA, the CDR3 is TGTGCCAGCAGCTTAGGAGGGGGGGCCCCAGATACGCAGTATTTT. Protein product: CASSLGGGAPDTQYF.

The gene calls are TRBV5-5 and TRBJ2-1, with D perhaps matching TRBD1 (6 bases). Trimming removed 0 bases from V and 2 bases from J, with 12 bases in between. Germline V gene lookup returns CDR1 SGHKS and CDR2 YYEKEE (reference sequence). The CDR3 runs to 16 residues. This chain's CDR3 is CASSLEAGAAYNEQFF. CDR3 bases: TGTGCCAGCAGCTTGGAGGCAGGGGCGGCCTACAATGAGCAGTTCTTC.

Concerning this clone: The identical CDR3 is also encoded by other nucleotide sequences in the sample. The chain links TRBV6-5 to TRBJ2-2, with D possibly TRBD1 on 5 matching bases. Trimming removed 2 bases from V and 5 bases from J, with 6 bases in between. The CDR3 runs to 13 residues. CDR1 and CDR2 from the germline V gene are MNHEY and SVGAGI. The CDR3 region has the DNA TGTGCCAGCAGTTACAGGGGTACCGGGGAGCTGTTTTTT. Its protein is CASSYRGTGELFF.

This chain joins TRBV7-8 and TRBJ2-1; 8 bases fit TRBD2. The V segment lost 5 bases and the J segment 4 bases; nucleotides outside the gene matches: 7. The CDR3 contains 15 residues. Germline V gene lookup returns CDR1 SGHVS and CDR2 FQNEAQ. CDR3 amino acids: CASSPTGGGYNEQFF. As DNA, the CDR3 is TGTGCCAGCAGCCCTACGGGAGGGGGTTACAATGAGCAGTTCTTC.

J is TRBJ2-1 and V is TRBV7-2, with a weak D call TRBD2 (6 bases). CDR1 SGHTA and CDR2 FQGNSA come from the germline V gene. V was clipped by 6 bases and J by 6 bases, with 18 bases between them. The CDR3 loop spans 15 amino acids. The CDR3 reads CASRAFSGASNEQFF. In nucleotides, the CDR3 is TGTGCCAGCAGGGCCTTTAGCGGAGCCTCCAATGAGCAGTTCTTC. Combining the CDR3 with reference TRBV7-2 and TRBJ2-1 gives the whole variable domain GAGVSQSPSNKVTEKGKDVELRCDPISGHTALYWYRQSLGQGLEFLIYFQGNSAPDKSGLPSDRFSAERTGGSVSTLTIQRTQQEDSAVYLCASRAFSGASNEQFFGPGTRLTVL.

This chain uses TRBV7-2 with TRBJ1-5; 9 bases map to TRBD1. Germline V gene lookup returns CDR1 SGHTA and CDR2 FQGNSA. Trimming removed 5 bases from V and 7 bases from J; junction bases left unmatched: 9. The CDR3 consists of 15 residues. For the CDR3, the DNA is TGTGCCAGCAGCCCTCGGACAGGGGATTTGCAGCCCCAGCATTTT. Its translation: CASSPRTGDLQPQHF.

CDR3 nucleotide sequence: TGTGCCAGCAGCTTGGTAGAGGACAGCCTCAGAGGGGCCAACGTCCTGACTTTC. It is translated as CASSLVEDSLRGANVLTF. The rearrangement joins TRBV5-6 to TRBJ2-6, with D maybe TRBD1 (6 bases). V dropped 0 bases and J dropped 4 bases, with 17 bases sitting between them. The germline CDR1 and CDR2 sequences are SGHDT and YYEEEE. CDR3 size: 18 residues.

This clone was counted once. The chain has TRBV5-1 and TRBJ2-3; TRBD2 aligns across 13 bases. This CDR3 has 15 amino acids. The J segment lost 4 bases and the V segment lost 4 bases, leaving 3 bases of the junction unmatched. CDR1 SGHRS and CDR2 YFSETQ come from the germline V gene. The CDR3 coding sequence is TGCGCCAGCAGCGCGGGACTAGCGGGATCAGATACGCAGTATTTT. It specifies CASSAGLAGSDTQYF.

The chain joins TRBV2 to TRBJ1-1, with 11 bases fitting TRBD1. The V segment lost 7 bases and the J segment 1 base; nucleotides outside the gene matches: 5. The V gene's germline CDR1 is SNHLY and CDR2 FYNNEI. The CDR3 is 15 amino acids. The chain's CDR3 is CASTMDRGRNTEAFF. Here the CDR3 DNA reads TGTGCCAGCACAATGGACAGGGGGCGGAACACTGAAGCTTTCTTT.

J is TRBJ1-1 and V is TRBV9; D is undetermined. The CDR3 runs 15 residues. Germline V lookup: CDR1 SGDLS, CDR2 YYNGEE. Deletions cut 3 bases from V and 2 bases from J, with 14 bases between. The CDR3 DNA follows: TGTGCCAGCAGCGGCTCGGGAGCGACCAACACTGAAGCTTTCTTT. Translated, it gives CASSGSGATNTEAFF.

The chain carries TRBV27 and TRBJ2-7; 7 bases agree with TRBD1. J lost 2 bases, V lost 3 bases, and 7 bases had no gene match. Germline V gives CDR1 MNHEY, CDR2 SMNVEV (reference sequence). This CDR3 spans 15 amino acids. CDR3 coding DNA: TGTGCCAGCAGTTTTATGGACAGGCACACCTACGAGCAGTACTTC. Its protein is CASSFMDRHTYEQYF.

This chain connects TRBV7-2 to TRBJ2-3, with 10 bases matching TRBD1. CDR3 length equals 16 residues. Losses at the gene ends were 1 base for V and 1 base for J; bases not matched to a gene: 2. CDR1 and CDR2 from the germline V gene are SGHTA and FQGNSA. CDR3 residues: CASSLEGTGGTDTQYF. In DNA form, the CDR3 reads TGTGCCAGCAGCTTAGAAGGGACAGGGGGCACAGATACGCAGTATTTT.

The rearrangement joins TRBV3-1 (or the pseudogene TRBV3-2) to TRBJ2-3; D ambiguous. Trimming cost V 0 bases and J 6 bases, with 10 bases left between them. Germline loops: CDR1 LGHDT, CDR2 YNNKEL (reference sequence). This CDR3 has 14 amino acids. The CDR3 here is CASSQDPNSDTQYF. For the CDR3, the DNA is TGTGCCAGCAGCCAAGATCCCAACTCGGATACGCAGTATTTT.